This T cell receptor (beta chain) appears in the sequencing data of a study of T cells after yellow fever vaccination. TCRdb used MiXCR to reprocess the 5' RACE reads, holding one entry per CDR3 protein. The sample holds more than 80,000 distinct CDR3 sequences; about 5.8% are singletons and the top ten take just over 40%. Germline values: CDR1 MNHNS, CDR2 SASEGT. This CDR3 region has 13 residues. Trimming cost V 1 base and J 9 bases, with 10 bases left between them. This clonotype was sampled from a young man who received the YFV17D yellow fever vaccine. The chain employs TRBV6-1 and TRBJ2-1, with D hard to call. The specimen comprised CD8+ T cells sorted from PBMCs, sampled 10 days after the yellow fever booster vaccination. CDR3 in DNA: TGTGCCAGCAGTGAAGTCAACAGCCCTGAGCAGTTCTTC. It translates to CASSEVNSPEQFF.